This T cell receptor (beta chain) came from a study of blood T cell repertoires in COVID-19. Study details: Both acute and convalescent COVID-19 samples were obtained from the United States, Italy and Spain. From T cells, B-cell-depleted T cells, or PBMCs came the material, which was cDNA or gDNA.

Authors' processing steps: From reference gene primer amplification, estimates of nucleated cell counts were derived. TCRdb keeps only in-frame clones here, not all; method: immunoSEQ multiplex PCR. For V, J and clone size, that table is used; D and trimming come from the DNA. The table lists approximately 98,000 clones, 88% of them singletons. CDR3 length: 14 residues. The V and J ends lost 3 bases and 8 bases respectively, with 15 bases between them. CDR1 and CDR2 (germline): KGHDR, SFDVKD. The chain has TRBV24-1 and TRBJ1-2; no firm D call. The origin of this receptor is a human donor in a cohort sampled during active COVID-19. The specimen sequenced was peripheral blood. CDR3 loop: CATSDSMLRGGYTF. The CDR3 coding sequence is TGTGCCACCAGTGATAGCATGCTTCGGGGAGGCTACACCTTC.